The rows below give T cell receptor beta chains drawn from one sample of a study of immune heterogeneity within non-small cell lung tumors. TCRdb re-analysed the multiplex PCR reads in MiXCR, keeping a single row per CDR3 protein. In the table there are about 2,500 distinct CDR3 sequences, around half of which are singletons. The material sequenced was lung tumor tissue. These receptors were taken from a man aged 50 to 59 with non-small cell lung cancer. Both conserved end residues are part of each CDR3. D genes are given only for firm matches. Size is stated for part of the rows, as once, few or many counts, or as a class when the clone is expanded.

abundance,j_gene,v_gene,d_gene,CDR3nt,CDR3aa
-,TRBJ1-5,TRBV27,TRBD1,TGTGCCAGCACTCAGACAGGGGGCGGCAATCAGCCCCAGCATTTT,CASTQTGGGNQPQHF
few,TRBJ1-1,TRBV6-1,TRBD1,TGTGCCAGCAGTGTGGGGACAGGGCGAAACACTGAAGCTTTCTTT,CASSVGTGRNTEAFF
-,TRBJ1-1,TRBV5-1,-,TGCGCCAGCAGCCATTTACAGGCGGGGAACACTGAAGCTTTCTTT,CASSHLQAGNTEAFF
-,TRBJ1-2,TRBV7-2,TRBD1,TGTGCCAGCAGCTTAACAGGGGGGTCTTTCTACACCTTC,CASSLTGGSFYTF
-,TRBJ2-1,TRBV5-6,TRBD1,TGTGCCAGCAGCGGGACAGGGGGCCCCTACAATGAGCAGTTCTTC,CASSGTGGPYNEQFF
-,TRBJ1-3,TRBV9,-,TGTGCCAGCAGCGTAGTAGGCGACGCTGGAAACACCATATATTTT,CASSVVGDAGNTIYF
-,TRBJ2-4,TRBV7-2,-,TGTGCCAGCAGCTTAGCCGCAGGGGGGATAGGTAACATTCAGTACTTC,CASSLAAGGIGNIQYF
few,TRBJ2-1,TRBV5-5,TRBD2,TGTGCCAGCAGCTTGGCCGGGACTACCGGCAATGAGCAGTTCTTC,CASSLAGTTGNEQFF
-,TRBJ1-2,TRBV12-3/TRBV12-4,TRBD1,TGTGCCAGCAGTCTTCGACAGGGGGATGGCTACACCTTC,CASSLRQGDGYTF
-,TRBJ1-4,TRBV15,TRBD1,TGTGCCACCGGGACAGGGGAGCGTGAAAAACTGTTTTTT,CATGTGEREKLFF
-,TRBJ1-2,TRBV6-1,-,TGTGCCAGCAGTGAAGCGCTGGGTAACTATGGCTACACCTTC,CASSEALGNYGYTF
medium-sized,TRBJ2-3,TRBV2,TRBD2,TGTGCCACCTTACTAGCGCGAGCAGATACGCAGTATTTT,CATLLARADTQYF
medium-sized,TRBJ2-1,TRBV20-1,TRBD2,TGCAGTGCGACCGGGACTAGCGGGAGCTACAATGAGCAGTTCTTC,CSATGTSGSYNEQFF
medium-sized,TRBJ2-1,TRBV11-2,-,TGTGCCAGCAGCTTAGATCCGAGAAATGAGCAGTTCTTC,CASSLDPRNEQFF
few,TRBJ2-1,TRBV15,TRBD2,TGTGCCACCAGCAGAGAAGCTGGGACTAGCGGGAGATCCTACAATGGGCAGTTCTTC,CATSREAGTSGRSYNGQFF
medium-sized,TRBJ1-2,TRBV9,-,TGTGCCAGCAGCGTCAGGGATGTGGGGTATGGCTACACCTTC,CASSVRDVGYGYTF
large,TRBJ2-7,TRBV19,-,TGTGCCAGTAGTATCGAGTGGACTGCCTCCTACGAGCAGTACTTC,CASSIEWTASYEQYF
few,TRBJ2-7,TRBV2,-,TGTGCCAGCAGTCAATCGACAGGCTCCGAGCAGTACTTC,CASSQSTGSEQYF
few,TRBJ2-2,TRBV6-5,TRBD1,TGTGCCAGCAGTTATTGGACAGGGGCGAACACCGGGGAGCTGTTTTTT,CASSYWTGANTGELFF
-,TRBJ2-1,TRBV20-1,TRBD2,TGCAGTGCTAGAGAGTCTAGCGGGAGCCCGGATGAGCAGTTCTTC,CSARESSGSPDEQFF
once,TRBJ1-1,TRBV12-3/TRBV12-4,TRBD1,TGTGCCAGCAGCAAAACCGACAGGGCGACCACTGAAGCTTTCTTT,CASSKTDRATTEAFF
-,TRBJ1-2,TRBV12-3/TRBV12-4,-,TGTGCCAGCAGTTTAGGTGGGCAGGGTGCTAAGGGCTACACCTTC,CASSLGGQGAKGYTF
few,TRBJ2-7,TRBV2,-,TGTGCCAGCAGTGAAGTGGCCAGGCCCTACGAGCAGTACTTC,CASSEVARPYEQYF
-,TRBJ1-2,TRBV5-1,-,TGCGCCAGCAGCTCGTCTTCAGGGTCTGGCTACACCTTC,CASSSSSGSGYTF
medium-sized,TRBJ1-5,TRBV12-3/TRBV12-4,TRBD1,TGTGCCAGCAGATTTACAGGGGCCGGGAATCAGCCCCAGCATTTT,CASRFTGAGNQPQHF
-,TRBJ1-1,TRBV11-1,TRBD1,TGTGCCAGCAGCCCGGGACAGGTCTCAACTGAAGCTTTCTTT,CASSPGQVSTEAFF
-,TRBJ2-7,TRBV28,-,TGTGCCAGCAAGCGAGACCTCTACGAGCAGTACTTC,CASKRDLYEQYF
-,TRBJ2-1,TRBV28,-,TGTGCCAGCATCGGGGGCAGACCCTACAATGAGCAGTTCTTC,CASIGGRPYNEQFF
medium-sized,TRBJ2-2,TRBV2,TRBD2,TGTGCCAGCTGGGGACTAGCGGGCCCGGGCACCGGGGAGCTGTTTTTT,CASWGLAGPGTGELFF
-,TRBJ2-3,TRBV6-2/TRBV6-3,-,TGTGCCAGCAGTCCTCTCGGACCCACAGATACGCAGTATTTT,CASSPLGPTDTQYF
-,TRBJ2-7,TRBV7-3,TRBD2,TGTGCCAGCAGCCGTGGGACTAGCGGGAGACAAGAGCAGTACTTC,CASSRGTSGRQEQYF
medium-sized,TRBJ2-7,TRBV20-1,-,TGCAGTGCTAGGCCAAGCGGTGGATGGTACTTC,CSARPSGGWYF
few,TRBJ2-1,TRBV9,TRBD2,TGTGCCAGCAGCGCTAGCGGGAGGCTCAATGAGCAGTTCTTC,CASSASGRLNEQFF
medium-sized,TRBJ2-5,TRBV7-7,TRBD2,TGTGCTATCTCGGAGCAGACGGAGGTACTAGCGGGAGGGTCGGTGACCCAGTACTTC,CAISEQTEVLAGGSVTQYF
-,TRBJ1-5,TRBV6-2/TRBV6-3,-,TGTGCCAGCAGTGGGTCTAAATATAGCAATCAGCCCCAGCATTTT,CASSGSKYSNQPQHF
once,TRBJ2-2,TRBV19,TRBD2,TGTGCCAGTAGTATCACTAGTCGGCGGGAGCACGGCGGGGAGCTGTTTTTT,CASSITSRREHGGELFF
-,TRBJ1-6,TRBV7-8,-,TGTGCCAGCAGCCCCCGGACAGATACTTCACCCCTCCACTTT,CASSPRTDTSPLHF
once,TRBJ2-7,TRBV20-1,-,TGCAGTGCTAGTAACCAGAACTCCTACGAGCAGTACTTC,CSASNQNSYEQYF
few,TRBJ1-6,TRBV18,-,TGTGCCAGCTCACCTATGGCCTCTCAGGGTGTTAATTCACCCCTCCACTTT,CASSPMASQGVNSPLHF
large,TRBJ1-2,TRBV6-1,TRBD1,TGTGCCAGCATCGACAGGGCGTTTGGCTACACCTTC,CASIDRAFGYTF
-,TRBJ2-2,TRBV28,TRBD2,TGTGCCAGCAGTTTATCGGCGGGAGCCGGGGAGCTGTTTTTT,CASSLSAGAGELFF
few,TRBJ1-1,TRBV28,-,TGTGCCAGCCTCAGGGCTGGCACTGAAGCTTTCTTT,CASLRAGTEAFF
-,TRBJ1-1,TRBV19,-,TGTGCCAGTAGTACAGGGCTGAACACTGAAGCTTTCTTT,CASSTGLNTEAFF
-,TRBJ1-5,TRBV3-1,-,TGTGCCAGCAGCCAAGGAGATGATCAGCCCCAGCATTTT,CASSQGDDQPQHF
medium-sized,TRBJ1-6,TRBV6-1,-,TGTGCCAGCAGTCTAGGCCCCTATAATTCACCCCTCCACTTT,CASSLGPYNSPLHF